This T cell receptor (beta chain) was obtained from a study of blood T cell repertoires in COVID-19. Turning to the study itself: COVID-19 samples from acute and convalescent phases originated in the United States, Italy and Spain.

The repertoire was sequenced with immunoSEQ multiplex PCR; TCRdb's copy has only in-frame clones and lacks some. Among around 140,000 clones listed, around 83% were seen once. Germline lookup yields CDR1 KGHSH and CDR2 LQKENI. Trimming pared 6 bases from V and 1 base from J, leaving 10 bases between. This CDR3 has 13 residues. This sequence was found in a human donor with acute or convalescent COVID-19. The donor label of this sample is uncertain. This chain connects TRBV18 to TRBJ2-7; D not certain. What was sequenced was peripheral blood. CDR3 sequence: CASSVQSSYEQYF. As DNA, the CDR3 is TGTGCCAGCTCGGTACAGAGTTCCTACGAGCAGTACTTC.